The clone carrying this TCR beta chain has at least ten counts. The antigen is not known. The data derive from a study of T cells after yellow fever vaccination. Study-wide points: Clones that expanded after primary vaccination mostly reappeared after the booster (roughly 96% CD4, about 91% CD8). The presence of abundant clonotypes contaminating from the bulk population was possible in FACS-sorted repertoires.

Using its own MiXCR run on the 5' RACE reads, TCRdb lists one record per CDR3 protein. This sample carries some 420,000 distinct CDR3 sequences, 18% of them seen once, and the ten largest clones take around 17%. The germline V and J ends were trimmed by 7 bases and 3 bases, with 12 bases remaining between them. The CDR3 spans 13 residues. Specimen: PBMCs, collected before the yellow fever booster vaccination. This chain uses TRBV12-3 or TRBV12-4 with TRBJ1-2; no clear D gene. This sequence originates from a man aged 18-30 years who received the YFV17D yellow fever vaccine. This CDR3 is CASKRDLHYGYTF. In DNA form, the CDR3 reads TGTGCCAGCAAGAGGGATCTCCACTATGGCTACACCTTC.